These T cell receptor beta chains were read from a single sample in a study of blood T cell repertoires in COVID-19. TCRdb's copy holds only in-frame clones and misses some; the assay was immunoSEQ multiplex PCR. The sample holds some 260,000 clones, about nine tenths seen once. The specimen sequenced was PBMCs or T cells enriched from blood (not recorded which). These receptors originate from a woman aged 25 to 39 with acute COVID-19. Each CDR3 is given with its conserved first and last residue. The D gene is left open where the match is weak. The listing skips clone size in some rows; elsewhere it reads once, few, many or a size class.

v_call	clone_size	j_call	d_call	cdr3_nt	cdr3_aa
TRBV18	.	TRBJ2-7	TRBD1	TGTGCCAGCTCACCTTTTGGACAGGCCTACGAGCAGTACTTC	CASSPFGQAYEQYF
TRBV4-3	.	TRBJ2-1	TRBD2	TGCGCCAGCAGCCAATCCCAGCGGGAGCCTTACAATGAGCAGTTCTTC	CASSQSQREPYNEQFF
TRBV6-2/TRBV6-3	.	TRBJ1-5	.	TGTGCCAGCAGTCCCCGGGAAGGGCAGCCCCAGCATTTT	CASSPREGQPQHF
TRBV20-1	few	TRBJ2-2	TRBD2	TGCAGTGCTAGTTCCGGGACTAGCGTAACCGGGGAGCTGTTTTTT	CSASSGTSVTGELFF
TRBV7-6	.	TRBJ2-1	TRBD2	TGTGCCAGCAGCTTACGCGGGAGGGATAATGAGCAGTTCTTC	CASSLRGRDNEQFF
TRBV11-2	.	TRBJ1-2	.	TGTGCCAGCAGCTTAGACAGGGCTTATGGCTACACCTTC	CASSLDRAYGYTF
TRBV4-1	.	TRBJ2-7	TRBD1	TGCGCCAGCAGCCAAGAAGGGACAGGGGAAGGCCAGCAGTACTTC	CASSQEGTGEGQQYF
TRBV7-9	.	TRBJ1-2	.	TGTGCCAGCAGCTCCAGAGGGCAAGACTATGGCTACACCTTC	CASSSRGQDYGYTF
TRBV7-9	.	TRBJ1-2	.	TGTGCCAGCAGCTACCCGCCATCAGGGGCCTCCTATGGCTACACCTTC	CASSYPPSGASYGYTF
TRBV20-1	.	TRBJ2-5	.	TGCAGTGCGTCTCAGGAGACCCAGTACTTC	CSASQETQYF
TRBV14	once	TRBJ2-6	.	TGTGCCAGCAGCCAAGCTACCCCGGTATCTGGGGCCAACGTCCTGACTTTC	CASSQATPVSGANVLTF
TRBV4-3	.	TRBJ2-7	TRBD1	TGCGCCAGCAGCCAGGACAGGGGGCCCTACGAGCAGTACTTC	CASSQDRGPYEQYF
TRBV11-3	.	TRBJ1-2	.	TGTGCCAGCACGAGTCTAGTCGCTAACTATGGCTACACCTTC	CASTSLVANYGYTF
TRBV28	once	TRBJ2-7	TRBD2	TGTGCCAGCAGTTTATTAGGCGGGAGGACGGGTGAGCAGTACTTC	CASSLLGGRTGEQYF
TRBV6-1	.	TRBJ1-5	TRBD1	TGTGCCAGCAGTGAAGCGCGTGTAGGGGGCCGCAATCAGCCCCAGCATTTT	CASSEARVGGRNQPQHF
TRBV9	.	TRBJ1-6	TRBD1	TGTGCCAGCAGCATCGGGACAGTCGGCCGTAATTCACCCCTCCACTTT	CASSIGTVGRNSPLHF
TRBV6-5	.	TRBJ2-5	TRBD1	TGTGCCAGCAACGACAGGGGAGGAGAGACCCAGTACTTC	CASNDRGGETQYF
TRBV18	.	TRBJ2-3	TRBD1	TGTGCCAGCTCACCACCGGGACAGGGGCAGTATTTT	CASSPPGQGQYF
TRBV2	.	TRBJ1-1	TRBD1	TGTGCCACCGGAGGACAGGGGGCGATCAACACTGAAGCTTTCTTT	CATGGQGAINTEAFF
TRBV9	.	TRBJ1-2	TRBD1	TGTGCCAGCAGCGACACCGGGACAGGGGCTACTAACTATGGCTACACCTTC	CASSDTGTGATNYGYTF
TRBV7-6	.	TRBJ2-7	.	TGTGCCAGCAGCTTAGCGGCGGGACAGACAAGTACTTACGAGCAGTACTTC	CASSLAAGQTSTYEQYF
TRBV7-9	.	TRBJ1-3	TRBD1	TGTGCCAGCAGCTTAGCAGGACAGGGAAGGAACACCATATATTTT	CASSLAGQGRNTIYF
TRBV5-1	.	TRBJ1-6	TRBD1	TGCGCCAGCAGCGTACAGGGACAGATTAATTCACCCCTCCACTTT	CASSVQGQINSPLHF
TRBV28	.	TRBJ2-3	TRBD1	TGTGCCAGCAACCAAGACAGGGGCGGGTCAGATACGCAGTATTTT	CASNQDRGGSDTQYF
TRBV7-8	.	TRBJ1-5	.	TGTGCCAGCAGCCCTGGGACAAGAGGTAGCAATCAGCCCCAGCATTTT	CASSPGTRGSNQPQHF
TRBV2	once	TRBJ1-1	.	TGTGCCAGCAGTGAACAGGGAGGAACTGAAGCTTTCTTT	CASSEQGGTEAFF
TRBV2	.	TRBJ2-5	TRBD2	TGTGCCAGCAGTGCATCTAGCGGGAAAGAGACCCAGTACTTC	CASSASSGKETQYF
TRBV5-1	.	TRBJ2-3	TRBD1	TGCGCCAGCAGCTTCTGGACAGGGGAGAATACGCAGTATTTT	CASSFWTGENTQYF
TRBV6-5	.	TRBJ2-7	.	TGTGCCAGCAGTTACTCGAGCCCTGGCGAGCAGTACTTC	CASSYSSPGEQYF
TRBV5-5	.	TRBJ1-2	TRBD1	TGTGCCAGCAGCTTGAACAGGGGGCTTGGAGACTATGGCTACACCTTC	CASSLNRGLGDYGYTF
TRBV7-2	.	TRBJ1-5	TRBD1	TGTGCCAGCAGCTTATATCCAGCCTCAGGGGGAAGCAATCAGCCCCAGCATTTT	CASSLYPASGGSNQPQHF